These 13 T cell receptor beta chains came from one sample sequenced in a study of T cells after yellow fever vaccination. A single record per CDR3 protein comes from TCRdb applying MiXCR to the 5' RACE reads. Of 250,000 to 400,000 distinct CDR3 sequences listed, approximately 4% are singletons. The sample in question was PBMCs, obtained 15 days after the yellow fever booster vaccination. Source of these receptors: a man aged 18 to 30 who received the YFV17D yellow fever vaccine.

This rearrangement joins TRBV5-1 to TRBJ1-2; a possible D gene is TRBD1 (6 bases). The germline V gene has CDR1 SGHRS and CDR2 YFSETQ. The V end lost 0 bases, the J end lost 3 bases, and 12 bases lay between the germline ends. The CDR3 covers 15 residues. In nucleotides, the CDR3 is TGCGCCAGCAGCTTGGGTCCGGGGGCAGACTATGGCTACACCTTC. Translating it yields CASSLGPGADYGYTF.

The chain is built from TRBV4-2 and TRBJ1-6, with D tentatively TRBD1 (5 bases). The germline V and J ends were trimmed by 0 bases and 8 bases, with 14 bases remaining between them. The germline gives CDR1 LGHNA, CDR2 YNFKEQ. The CDR3 totals 16 residues. The CDR3 is CASSQDQGQGDSPLHF. For the CDR3, the DNA is TGTGCCAGCAGCCAAGATCAAGGGCAGGGAGATTCACCCCTCCACTTT.

This clonotype has ten or more counts. The V gene is TRBV20-1, the J gene TRBJ2-1; 7 bases map to TRBD1. The CDR3 is 11 amino acids. Germline CDR1 reads DFQATT; CDR2 reads SNEGSKA (reference sequence). J gave up 9 bases and V 8 bases, and 7 bases lay outside the gene matches. The CDR3 DNA sequence: TGCAGTCCTCGGGGACAGTTTGAGCAGTTCTTC. Protein: CSPRGQFEQFF.

The chain joins TRBV7-8 to TRBJ2-7; D unresolved. The CDR3 has 13 residues. Trimming stripped 5 bases from V and 0 bases from J, with 8 bases between. Germline V gene data show CDR1 as SGHVS and CDR2 as FQNEAQ. The CDR3 here is CASSRLSSYEQYF. CDR3 nucleotide sequence: TGTGCCAGCAGCCGACTTTCCTCCTACGAGCAGTACTTC.

This clonotype occurred many times. V and J are TRBV6-2 or TRBV6-3 and TRBJ1-5; 8 bases are shared with TRBD1. CDR1 is MNHEY and CDR2 is SVGEGT in the germline V gene. Trimming removed 4 bases from V and 4 bases from J; junction bases left unmatched: 6. The CDR3 is 15 amino acids. CDR3 region: CASSSDRELNQPQHF. CDR3 DNA: TGTGCCAGCAGTTCGGACAGGGAGTTGAATCAGCCCCAGCATTTT.

This clonotype was counted at least ten times. The chain has TRBV4-1 and TRBJ1-3, with unresolved D. Per germline, CDR1 MGHRA and CDR2 YSYEKL. The CDR3 extends over 13 amino acids. The ends were cut back, 4 bases at V and 7 bases at J, with 11 bases in the middle. The CDR3 protein is CASSPWRGNTIYF. The CDR3 bases are TGCGCCAGCAGCCCATGGCGAGGGAACACCATATATTTT.

This clonotype has ten or more counts. This chain uses TRBV5-6 with TRBJ1-5, with 7 bases matching TRBD1. The V segment lost 4 bases and the J segment 7 bases; nucleotides outside the gene matches: 5. Looked up from germline, CDR1 is SGHDT and CDR2 is YYEEEE. The CDR3 spans 13 residues. The CDR3 sequence is CASSPGGLQPQHF. CDR3 DNA: TGTGCCAGCAGCCCAGGGGGTTTGCAGCCCCAGCATTTT.

This clonotype showed up many times. This chain uses TRBV29-1 with TRBJ2-3, with D possibly being TRBD1 or TRBD2 (6 bases each). V gave up 6 bases and J gave up 4 bases, with 17 bases separating them. This CDR3 spans 14 amino acids. Per germline, CDR1 SQVTM and CDR2 ANQGSEA. CDR3 nucleotides: TGCAGCGTCGTGGAAGGGGGGTCGGCAGATACGCAGTATTTT. It is translated as CSVVEGGSADTQYF.

This clonotype has ten or more counts. The chain couples TRBV20-1 to TRBJ2-2; D possibly matches TRBD1 or TRBD2 (5 bases each). Germline V gene lookup returns CDR1 DFQATT and CDR2 SNEGSKA (reference sequence). The CDR3 runs to 13 residues. Trimming shortened V by 0 bases and J by 6 bases, and 8 bases separated the two germline ends. CDR3 sequence reads: CSARDRESGELFF. CDR3 DNA sequence: TGCAGTGCTAGAGACAGGGAGTCCGGGGAGCTGTTTTTT.

This clonotype was seen a few times. Since no conserved phenylalanine or tryptophan closes the CDR3, a read error is the likely cause. The limits of the CDR3 on the DNA are not certain, so only TCRdb's listed CDR3 is given. V is TRBV24-1 and J is TRBJ2-7; the table calls TRBD1, which could not be checked here. With termini counted, the CDR3 has 10 amino acids. The germline V gene encodes CDR1 KGHDR and CDR2 SFDVKD. The CDR3: CATSEEENPL.

This clonotype has only a few counts. J is TRBJ2-6 and V is TRBV5-6, with D unresolved. The germline V and J ends were trimmed by 0 bases and 0 bases, with 10 bases remaining between them. This CDR3 has 17 residues. CDR1 SGHDT and CDR2 YYEEEE come from the germline V gene. CDR3 amino acids: CASSLVPGVSGANVLTF. The CDR3, as DNA: TGTGCCAGCAGCTTGGTGCCAGGCGTCTCTGGGGCCAACGTCCTGACTTTC.

This clonotype was seen at least ten times. Written as DNA, the CDR3 is TGTGCCAGCAGCCCCGACGGTCTAGCTCGGGAGACCCAGTACTTC. Translation gives CASSPDGLARETQYF. The V call is TRBV7-9, the J call TRBJ2-5; possible D gene TRBD2, 5 bases. V was shortened by 5 bases and J by 5 bases, with 18 bases between the two germline ends. Germline V gene sequence: CDR1 SEHNR, CDR2 FQNEAQ (reference sequence). CDR3 size: 15 residues.

There are a few counts of this clonotype. J is TRBJ2-7 and V is TRBV7-2; 9 bases line up with TRBD1. The V and J ends lost 3 bases and 4 bases, in that order; junction bases with no gene match: 7. The CDR3 is 15 amino acids. Germline CDR1 reads SGHTA; CDR2 reads FQGNSA. Written as DNA, the CDR3 is TGTGCCAGCAGCTTTTCCGGGACAGGGACTTACGAGCAGTACTTC. This translates into CASSFSGTGTYEQYF.